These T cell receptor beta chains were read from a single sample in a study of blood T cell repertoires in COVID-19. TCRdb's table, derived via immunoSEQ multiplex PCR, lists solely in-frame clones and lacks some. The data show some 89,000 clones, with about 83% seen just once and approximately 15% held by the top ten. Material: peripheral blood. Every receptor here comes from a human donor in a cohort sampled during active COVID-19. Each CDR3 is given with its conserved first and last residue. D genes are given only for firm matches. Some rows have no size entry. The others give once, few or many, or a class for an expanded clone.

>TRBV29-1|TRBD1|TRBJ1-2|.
CSVRKGQGAWYGYTF
TGCAGCGTCAGAAAAGGACAGGGGGCTTGGTATGGCTACACCTTC
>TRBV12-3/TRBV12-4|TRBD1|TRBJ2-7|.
CASSRQGWEQYF
TGTGCCAGCAGCCGACAGGGGTGGGAGCAGTACTTC
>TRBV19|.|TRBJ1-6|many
CASSIRGSLNSPLHF
TGTGCCAGTAGTATCCGCGGCAGTCTCAATTCACCCCTCCACTTT
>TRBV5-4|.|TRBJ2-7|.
CASSLNSNYEQYF
TGTGCCAGCAGCTTGAATAGCAACTACGAGCAGTACTTC
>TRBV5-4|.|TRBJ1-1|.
CASSLGQGPVGYTEAFF
TGTGCCAGCAGCTTGGGGCAGGGCCCGGTGGGATACACTGAAGCTTTCTTT
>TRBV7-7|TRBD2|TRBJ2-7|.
CASSPQLARSYEQYF
TGTGCTAGCAGCCCCCAACTAGCGCGGTCCTACGAGCAGTACTTC
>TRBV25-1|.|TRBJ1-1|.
CASRMGGKAEAFF
TGTGCCAGCAGAATGGGGGGAAAGGCTGAAGCTTTCTTT
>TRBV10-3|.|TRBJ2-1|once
CAISEPGKNEQFF
TGTGCCATCAGTGAGCCCGGGAAGAACGAGCAGTTCTTC
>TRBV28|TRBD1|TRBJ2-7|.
CASSWARGQGTYEQYF
TGTGCCAGCAGTTGGGCCCGTGGACAGGGCACTTACGAGCAGTACTTC
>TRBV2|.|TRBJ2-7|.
CASSNRRGYEQYF
TGTGCCAGCAGCAACAGACGGGGGTACGAGCAGTACTTC
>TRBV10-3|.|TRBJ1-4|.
CAIRAGATNEKLFF
TGTGCCATCAGAGCGGGGGCAACTAATGAAAAACTGTTTTTT
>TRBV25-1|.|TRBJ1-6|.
CASSERGPYNSPLHF
TGTGCCAGCAGTGAGCGGGGGCCCTATAATTCACCCCTCCACTTT
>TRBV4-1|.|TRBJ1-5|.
CASSQVAGEQPQHF
TGCGCCAGCAGCCAAGTGGCAGGGGAGCAGCCCCAGCATTTT
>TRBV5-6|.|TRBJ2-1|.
CASSLEINNEQFF
TGTGCCAGCAGCTTGGAAATAAACAATGAGCAGTTCTTC
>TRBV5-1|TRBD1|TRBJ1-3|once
CASSPEVRGPGNTIYF
TGCGCCAGCAGCCCAGAGGTCAGGGGGCCTGGAAACACCATATATTTT
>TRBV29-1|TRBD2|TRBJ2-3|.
CSVGLAGVSDTQYF
TGCAGCGTTGGGCTAGCGGGAGTGTCAGATACGCAGTATTTT
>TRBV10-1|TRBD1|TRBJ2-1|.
CASSPLDRSNEQFF
TGCGCCAGCAGTCCCTTGGACAGGAGCAATGAGCAGTTCTTC
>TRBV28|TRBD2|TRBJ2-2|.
CASSPTPSGRSPGELFF
TGTGCCAGCAGTCCCACCCCTAGCGGGAGAAGCCCCGGGGAGCTGTTTTTT
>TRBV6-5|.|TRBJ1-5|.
CASSYSTGNQPQHF
TGTGCCAGCAGTTACTCCACGGGTAACCAGCCCCAGCATTTT
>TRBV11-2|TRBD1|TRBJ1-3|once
CASSGRSGGSGNTIYF
TGTGCCAGCAGCGGACGGTCAGGGGGCAGTGGAAACACCATATATTTT
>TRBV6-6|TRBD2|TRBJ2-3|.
CAGRLADNTDTQYF
TGTGCCGGGAGACTAGCGGATAACACAGATACGCAGTATTTT
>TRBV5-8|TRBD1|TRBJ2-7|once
CASDGRDRGYEQYF
TGTGCCAGCGATGGCCGGGACAGGGGTTACGAGCAGTACTTC
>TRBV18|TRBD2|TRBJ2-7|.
CASSLTSGGAPNYEQYF
TGTGCCAGCTCATTAACTAGCGGGGGAGCTCCAAACTACGAGCAGTACTTC
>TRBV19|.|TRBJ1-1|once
CASSIFGRNTEAFF
TGTGCCAGTAGTATCTTCGGGAGGAACACTGAAGCTTTCTTT
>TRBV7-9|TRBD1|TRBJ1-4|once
CASSLALGTGNEKLFF
TGTGCCAGCAGCTTAGCGCTTGGGACAGGGAATGAAAAACTGTTTTTT
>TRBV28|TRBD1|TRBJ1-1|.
CASRDRVNTEAFF
TGTGCCAGCCGGGACAGGGTGAACACTGAAGCTTTCTTT
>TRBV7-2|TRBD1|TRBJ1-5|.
CASSKNTGVGNQPQHF
TGTGCCAGCAGCAAAAATACAGGGGTGGGCAATCAGCCCCAGCATTTT
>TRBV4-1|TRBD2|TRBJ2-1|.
CASSQDPLAGVQFF
TGCGCCAGCAGCCAAGATCCTCTAGCGGGAGTGCAGTTCTTC
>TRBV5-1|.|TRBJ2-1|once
CASAGWQGIGEQFF
TGCGCCAGCGCGGGTTGGCAGGGGATAGGTGAGCAGTTCTTC
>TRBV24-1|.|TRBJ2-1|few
CATSDPTSYNEQFF
TGTGCCACCAGTGATCCTACTAGCTACAATGAGCAGTTCTTC
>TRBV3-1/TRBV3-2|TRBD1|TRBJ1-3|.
CASSRQGSGNTIYF
TGTGCCAGCAGCCGACAGGGGTCTGGAAACACCATATATTTT
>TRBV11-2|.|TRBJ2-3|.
CASSLAGSSTDTQYF
TGTGCCAGCAGCTTAGCGGGGTCTAGCACAGATACGCAGTATTTT
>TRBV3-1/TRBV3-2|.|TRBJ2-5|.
CASSPREETQYF
TGTGCCAGCAGCCCCCGCGAAGAGACCCAGTACTTC
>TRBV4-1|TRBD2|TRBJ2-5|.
CASSQEEGLAGGETQYF
TGCGCCAGCAGCCAAGAAGAGGGACTAGCGGGCGGAGAGACCCAGTACTTC
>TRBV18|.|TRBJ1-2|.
CASSPPVEYGPRGSYGYTF
TGTGCCAGCTCACCACCGGTGGAATACGGTCCTCGGGGGTCATATGGCTACACCTTC
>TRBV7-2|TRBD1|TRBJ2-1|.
CASSLGQGPYNEQFF
TGTGCCAGCAGCCTCGGACAGGGTCCCTACAATGAGCAGTTCTTC
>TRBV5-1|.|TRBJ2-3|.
CASSFGGASSDTQYF
TGCGCCAGCAGCTTTGGGGGGGCCTCGAGTGATACGCAGTATTTT
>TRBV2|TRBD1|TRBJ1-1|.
CASSTGEYNEAFF
TGTGCCAGCAGTACAGGGGAATACAATGAAGCTTTCTTT
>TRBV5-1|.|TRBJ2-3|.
CASSTLASDTQYF
TGCGCCAGCAGCACACTAGCTTCAGATACGCAGTATTTT
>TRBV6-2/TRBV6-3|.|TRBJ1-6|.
CASSYVGGQSPLHF
TGTGCCAGCAGTTACGTTGGAGGGCAGTCACCCCTCCACTTT
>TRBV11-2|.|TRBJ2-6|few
CASSLGGSGANVLTF
TGTGCCAGCAGCTTAGGAGGCTCTGGGGCCAACGTCCTGACTTTC
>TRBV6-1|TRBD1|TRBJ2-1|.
CASSVDRGKSYNEQFF
TGTGCCAGCAGTGTCGACAGGGGTAAATCCTACAATGAGCAGTTCTTC
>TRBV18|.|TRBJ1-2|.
CASSVTTLDYGYTF
TGTGCCAGCTCAGTTACTACTCTTGACTATGGCTACACCTTC
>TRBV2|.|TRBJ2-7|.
CASSEAGAGSYEQYF
TGTGCCAGCAGTGAGGCAGGGGCCGGTTCCTACGAGCAGTACTTC
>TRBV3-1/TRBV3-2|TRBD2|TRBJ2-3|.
CASSHYLAGGSSDTQYF
TGTGCCAGCAGCCATTATTTAGCGGGGGGTAGCTCAGATACGCAGTATTTT
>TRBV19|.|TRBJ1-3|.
CASSTSGDSGNTIYF
TGTGCCAGTAGTACCTCGGGAGACTCTGGAAACACCATATATTTT
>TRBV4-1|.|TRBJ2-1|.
CASSQEGEQNNEQFF
TGCGCCAGCAGCCAAGAAGGGGAACAGAACAATGAGCAGTTCTTC
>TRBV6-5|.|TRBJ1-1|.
CASSSTGNTEAFF
TGTGCCAGCAGTTCGACAGGCAACACTGAAGCTTTCTTT
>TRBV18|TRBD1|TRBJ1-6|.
CASSLLDRDSPLHF
TGTGCCAGCTCACTTCTGGACAGGGATTCACCCCTCCACTTT
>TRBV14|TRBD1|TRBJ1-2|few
CASSPGQYGYTF
TGTGCCAGCAGCCCGGGACAGTATGGCTACACCTTC
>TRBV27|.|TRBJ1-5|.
CASKRTVNQPQHF
TGTGCCAGCAAAAGGACAGTCAATCAGCCCCAGCATTTT
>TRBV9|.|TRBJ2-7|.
CASSVGGTAYEQYF
TGTGCCAGCAGCGTAGGCGGGACAGCCTACGAGCAGTACTTC
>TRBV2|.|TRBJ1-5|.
CASKALENSNQPQHF
TGTGCCAGCAAGGCACTAGAGAATAGCAATCAGCCCCAGCATTTT
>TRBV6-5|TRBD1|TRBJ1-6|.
CAITGGSPLHF
TGTGCCATTACAGGGGGTTCGCCCCTCCACTTT
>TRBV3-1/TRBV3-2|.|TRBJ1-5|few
CASSQYGRNQPQHF
TGTGCCAGCAGCCAATATGGCAGAAATCAGCCCCAGCATTTT
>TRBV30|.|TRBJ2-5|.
CAWRLGLPGETQYF
TGTGCCTGGAGGCTCGGACTGCCCGGAGAGACCCAGTACTTC
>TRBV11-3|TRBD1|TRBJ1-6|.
CASACRGTGNSPLHF
TGTGCCAGCGCTTGCAGGGGGACAGGAAATTCACCCCTCCACTTT